This T cell receptor beta chain was retrieved from a study of technical replicates of blood from four donors. Libraries were prepared by immunoSEQ multiplex PCR; TCRdb keeps only in-frame clonotypes and omits some of them. Counted here are under 75,000 clones, 85% to 95% occurring once; the ten biggest clones make up over 0.35%. V was trimmed by 4 bases and J by 5 bases, leaving 15 bases between them. This CDR3 comprises 14 residues. Germline loops: CDR1 SGHDT, CDR2 YYEEEE. The source is a human donor in good health. The sequenced sample consisted of T cells isolated from PBMCs. V is TRBV5-6 and J is TRBJ1-2; weak D call: TRBD1 (6 bases). The CDR3 nucleotides are TGTGCCAGCAGCCCCCCCCTGACAGGTTATGGCTACACCTTC. Residues: CASSPPLTGYGYTF.